The 10 T cell receptor beta chains below come from one sample, sequenced in a study of blood T cell repertoires in COVID-19. Repertoires were generated with immunoSEQ multiplex PCR, while TCRdb's copy carries only in-frame clones and drops some. The sample lists 99,000 or so clones, approximately 84% occurring once. Sample: peripheral blood. The receptor set was obtained from a man in his 60s with acute or convalescent COVID-19.

CDR3 region: CASSAAGTGSEQYV. For the CDR3, the DNA is TGTGCCAGCAGTGCAGCCGGGACTGGGAGCGAGCAGTACGTC. The rearrangement uses TRBV6-1 and TRBJ2-7, with a possible D match to TRBD2 (6 bases). There are 14 residues in the CDR3. Per germline, CDR1 MNHNS and CDR2 SASEGT. V lost 4 bases and J lost 6, with 16 bases in between.

V usage is TRBV10-1 and J usage is TRBJ2-3, with a possible D match to TRBD2 (5 bases). Germline values: CDR1 WNHNN, CDR2 SYGVQD (reference sequence). CDR3 length equals 14 residues. The V end lost 4 bases, the J end lost 0 bases, and 8 bases lay between the germline ends. CDR3 residues: CASSVGGSTDTQYF. The DNA of the CDR3 is TGCGCCAGCAGTGTTGGAGGAAGCACAGATACGCAGTATTTT.

V is TRBV6-5 and J is TRBJ1-6; maybe TRBD1 (6 bases). Trimming stripped 5 bases from V and 7 bases from J, with 12 bases between. The CDR3 contains 14 residues. The V gene's germline CDR1 is MNHEY and CDR2 SVGAGI. The CDR3 nucleotides read TGTGCCAGCAGTCTGACAGGTCCGAATTCACCCCTCCACTTT. As protein: CASSLTGPNSPLHF.

This clone was picked up one time. V usage is TRBV5-1 and J usage is TRBJ2-7; 12 bases are shared with TRBD2. This CDR3 is 15 amino acids long. V shed 4 bases, J shed 0 bases, and the junction held 2 bases outside the gene matches. Looked up from germline, CDR1 is SGHRS and CDR2 is YFSETQ. The CDR3 protein is CASSTGLAGSYEQYV. CDR3 nucleotides: TGCGCCAGCAGCACGGGACTAGCGGGCTCCTACGAGCAGTACGTC.

The chain combines TRBV7-6 with TRBJ2-1; D not certain. V dropped 3 bases and J dropped 1 base, with 7 bases sitting between them. The CDR3 covers 14 residues. Per the germline V gene, CDR1 is SGHVS and CDR2 is FNYEAQ. Written as DNA, the CDR3 is TGTGCCAGCAGCTTCGGCGGTTCCTACAATGAGCAGTTCTTC. Translation gives CASSFGGSYNEQFF.

Only one count was recorded for this clone. The chain employs TRBV9 and TRBJ2-1; 8 nucleotides line up with TRBD2. Germline V lookup: CDR1 SGDLS, CDR2 YYNGEE. This CDR3 has 16 residues. V shed 0 bases, J shed 3 bases, and the junction held 5 bases outside the gene matches. CDR3 sequence reads: CASSVEGAGVYNEQFF. In DNA, the CDR3 is TGTGCCAGCAGCGTAGAGGGAGCGGGAGTCTACAATGAGCAGTTCTTC.

The chain joins TRBV24-1 to TRBJ2-7; the match to TRBD1 covers 8 bases. The CDR3 totals 16 residues. Germline CDR1 KGHDR, CDR2 SFDVKD. The J segment lost 4 bases and the V segment lost 1 base, leaving 8 bases of the junction unmatched. CDR3 sequence: CATSDFAQGANYEQYV. The CDR3 bases are TGTGCCACCAGTGATTTTGCGCAGGGGGCGAATTACGAGCAGTACGTC.

This clone appeared a few times. This chain joins TRBV6-2 or TRBV6-3 and TRBJ2-7; possible D gene TRBD1, 6 bases. The CDR3 consists of 13 residues. V was clipped by 4 bases and J by 0 bases, with 7 bases between them. Germline V gives CDR1 MNHEY, CDR2 SVGEGT. DNA for the CDR3: TGTGCCAGCAGTTCGGACAGCTCCTACGAGCAGTACGTC. This translates into CASSSDSSYEQYV.

Notes on this clone: The same CDR3 also results from other DNA sequences found in this sample. This sequence joins TRBV15 and TRBJ1-6; no clear D. Trimming shortened V by 0 bases and J by 7 bases, and 4 bases separated the two germline ends. Per the germline V gene, CDR1 is LNHNV and CDR2 is YYDKDF (reference sequence). The length of the CDR3 is 13 residues. The CDR3 DNA reads TGTGCCACCAGCAGAGACCCGAATTCACCCCTCCACTTT. It encodes CATSRDPNSPLHF.

This clone was detected once. V usage is TRBV7-2 and J usage is TRBJ2-1, with 16 bases aligning to TRBD2. The CDR3 loop spans 18 amino acids. The J segment lost 10 bases and the V segment lost 4 bases, leaving 13 bases of the junction unmatched. Germline V gives CDR1 SGHTA, CDR2 FQGNSA. The CDR3 DNA follows: TGTGCCAGCAGCTACGGGACTAGCGGGAGGGCCCTCTTGTCAGAGCAGTTCTTC. Translating it yields CASSYGTSGRALLSEQFF.